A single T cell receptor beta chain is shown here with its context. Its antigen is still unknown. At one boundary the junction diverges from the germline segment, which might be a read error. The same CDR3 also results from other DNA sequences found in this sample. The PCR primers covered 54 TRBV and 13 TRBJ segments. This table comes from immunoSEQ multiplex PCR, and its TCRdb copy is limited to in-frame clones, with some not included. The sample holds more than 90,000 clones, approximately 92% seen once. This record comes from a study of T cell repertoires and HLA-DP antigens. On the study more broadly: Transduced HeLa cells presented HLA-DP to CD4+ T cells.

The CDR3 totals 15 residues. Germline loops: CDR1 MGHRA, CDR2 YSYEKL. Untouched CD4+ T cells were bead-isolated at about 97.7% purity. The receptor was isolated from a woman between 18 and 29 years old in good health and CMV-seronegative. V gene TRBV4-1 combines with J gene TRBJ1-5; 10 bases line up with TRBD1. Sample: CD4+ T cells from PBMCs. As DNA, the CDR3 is TGCGCCAGCAGTCAAGATTGGACAGGGGGTAGGCCCCAGCATTTT. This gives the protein CASSQDWTGGRPQHF.